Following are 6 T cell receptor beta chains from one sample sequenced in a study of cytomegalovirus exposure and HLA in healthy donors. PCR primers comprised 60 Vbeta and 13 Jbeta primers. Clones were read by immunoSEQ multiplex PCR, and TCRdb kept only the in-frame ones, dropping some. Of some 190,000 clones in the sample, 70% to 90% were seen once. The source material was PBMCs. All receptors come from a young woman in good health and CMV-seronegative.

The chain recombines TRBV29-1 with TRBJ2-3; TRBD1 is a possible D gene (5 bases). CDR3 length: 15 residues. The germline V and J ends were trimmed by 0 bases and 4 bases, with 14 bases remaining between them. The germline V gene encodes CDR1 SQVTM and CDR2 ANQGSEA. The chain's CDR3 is CSVEEADQGPDTQYF. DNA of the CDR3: TGCAGCGTTGAAGAGGCCGACCAGGGCCCAGATACGCAGTATTTT.

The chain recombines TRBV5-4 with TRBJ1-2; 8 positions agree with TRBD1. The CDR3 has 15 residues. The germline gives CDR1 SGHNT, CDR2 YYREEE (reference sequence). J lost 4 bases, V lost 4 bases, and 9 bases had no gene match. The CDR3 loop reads CASSLTGEGAYGYTF. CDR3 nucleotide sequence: TGTGCCAGCAGCCTGACAGGGGAAGGTGCCTATGGCTACACCTTC.

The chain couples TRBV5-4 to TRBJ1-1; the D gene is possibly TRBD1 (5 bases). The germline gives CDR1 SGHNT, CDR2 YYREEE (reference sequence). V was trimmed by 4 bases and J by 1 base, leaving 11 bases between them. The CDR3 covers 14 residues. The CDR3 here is CASSLSTANTEAFF. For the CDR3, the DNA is TGTGCCAGCAGCCTCTCGACAGCGAACACTGAAGCTTTCTTT.

DNA of the CDR3: TGTGCCAGCAGTAATTACAATGAGCAGTTCTTC. As protein: CASSNYNEQFF. The chain carries TRBV11-2 and TRBJ2-1, with unresolved D. The CDR3 totals 11 residues. Trimming left V 6 bases short and J 4 bases short, with 4 bases between. The germline CDR1 and CDR2 sequences are SGHAT and FQNNGV. The full variable domain, with the rest looked up from reference TRBV11-2 and TRBJ2-1, is EAGVAQSPRYKIIEKRQSVAFWCNPISGHATLYWYQQILGQGPKLLIQFQNNGVVDDSQLPKDRFSAERLKGVDSTLKIQPAKLEDSAVYLCASSNYNEQFFGPGTRLTVL.

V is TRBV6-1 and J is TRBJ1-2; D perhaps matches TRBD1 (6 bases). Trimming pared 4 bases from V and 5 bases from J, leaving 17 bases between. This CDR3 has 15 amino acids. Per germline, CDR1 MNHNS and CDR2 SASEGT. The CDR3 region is CASSGRDTQEYGYTF. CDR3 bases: TGTGCCAGCAGTGGACGGGACACACAGGAGTATGGCTACACCTTC.

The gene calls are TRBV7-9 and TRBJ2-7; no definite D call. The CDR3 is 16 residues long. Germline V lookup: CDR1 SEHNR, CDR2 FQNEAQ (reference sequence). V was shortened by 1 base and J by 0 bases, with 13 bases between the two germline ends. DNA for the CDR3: TGTGCCAGCAGCTTAGAGGTCCGACTGAACTCCTACGAGCAGTACTTC. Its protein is CASSLEVRLNSYEQYF.